Shown below are 20 T cell receptor beta chains from a single sample sequenced in a study of cytomegalovirus exposure and HLA in healthy donors. The study ran its PCR with 60 Vbeta and 13 Jbeta primers. Sequencing was performed with immunoSEQ multiplex PCR; in TCRdb, only in-frame clones are kept and a portion is missing. This table holds roughly 100,000 clones, around 82% found once. Sequencing was done on a sample of PBMCs. These TCRs come from a man between 50 and 59 years old in good health and CMV-seronegative.

This rearrangement joins TRBV28 to TRBJ1-3; 7 bases fit TRBD1. Unmatched junction bases numbered 5, after V lost 5 bases and J lost 4 bases. This CDR3 is 14 amino acids long. From germline, CDR1 is MDHEN and CDR2 SYDVKM. The CDR3, as DNA: TGTGCCAGCAGTGAACCGGGACAGGGAAACACCATATATTTT. It specifies CASSEPGQGNTIYF.

The chain employs TRBV6-6 and TRBJ1-3; D is ambiguous. CDR3 length equals 15 residues. Looked up from germline, CDR1 is MNHNY and CDR2 is SVGAGI (reference sequence). Trimming cost V 2 bases and J 2 bases, with 10 bases left between them. The CDR3 region has the DNA TGTGCCAGCAGTTACCCAGGCGGGACTGGAAACACCATATATTTT. Translating it yields CASSYPGGTGNTIYF.

This chain uses TRBV5-1 with TRBJ2-1, with 13 bases that match TRBD2. J lost 5 bases, V lost 4 bases, and 3 bases had no gene match. This CDR3 is built from 15 residues. Germline V gene data show CDR1 as SGHRS and CDR2 as YFSETQ. The CDR3 is CASSRTSGGDNEQFF. In DNA form, the CDR3 reads TGCGCCAGCAGCCGTACTAGCGGGGGGGACAATGAGCAGTTCTTC.

The V and J genes are TRBV5-1 and TRBJ2-1; 8 positions match TRBD2. The CDR3 is made up of 14 amino acids. Germline CDR1 is SGHRS and CDR2 is YFSETQ. Trimming removed 6 bases from V and 0 bases from J; junction bases left unmatched: 2. The CDR3 reads CASTGGASYNEQFF. The CDR3, as DNA: TGCGCCAGCACCGGGGGGGCCTCCTACAATGAGCAGTTCTTC.

Only a few counts were recorded for this clone. The chain links TRBV5-1 to TRBJ2-5; 9 nucleotides match TRBD1. This CDR3 has 15 residues. Germline trimming cut 4 bases from V and 5 bases from J; bases unmatched to any gene: 9. The V gene's germline CDR1 is SGHRS and CDR2 YFSETQ. This CDR3 is CASSVLQGAGETQYF. The CDR3 DNA reads as TGCGCCAGCAGCGTATTACAGGGGGCTGGGGAGACCCAGTACTTC.

This clone came up a few times. The genes are TRBV2 and TRBJ2-5; maybe TRBD1 (7 bases). Trimming stripped 8 bases from V and 2 bases from J, with 12 bases between. The germline CDR1 and CDR2 sequences are SNHLY and FYNNEI. This CDR3 is built from 13 residues. DNA for the CDR3: TGTGCCAGCCGACAGGGACTTCAAGAGACCCAGTACTTC. Translation: CASRQGLQETQYF.

This clone was seen more than once but under ten times. This chain connects TRBV5-1 to TRBJ1-1; D is perhaps TRBD1 (6 bases). The CDR3 consists of 15 residues. Trimming took 3 bases from V and 3 from J, leaving 15 bases between them. Germline V lookup: CDR1 SGHRS, CDR2 YFSETQ. CDR3 in DNA: TGCGCCAGCAGCTCTCTTCAGGGGAGGGACACTGAAGCTTTCTTT. Its translation: CASSSLQGRDTEAFF.

The rearrangement joins TRBV5-1 to TRBJ2-2; D is unclear. Germline-derived CDR1 and CDR2 are SGHRS and YFSETQ. This CDR3 is built from 14 residues. V was trimmed by 2 bases and J by 0 bases, leaving 5 bases between them. CDR3 protein: CASSLQPNTGELFF. The CDR3 nucleotides read TGCGCCAGCAGCTTACAGCCGAACACCGGGGAGCTGTTTTTT.

The chain carries TRBV6-1 and TRBJ2-7; D unresolved. From germline, CDR1 is MNHNS and CDR2 SASEGT. The CDR3 loop spans 12 amino acids. V was clipped by 5 bases and J by 1 base, with 6 bases between them. The CDR3 region has the DNA TGTGCCAGCAGTTTCGGGTCCTACGAGCAGTACGTC. It is translated as CASSFGSYEQYV.

The chain has TRBV4-1 and TRBJ2-1, with 9 bases fitting TRBD1. The CDR3 totals 17 residues. Trimming at V came to 4 bases and at J to 2 bases, leaving 9 bases not matched to a gene. CDR1 MGHRA and CDR2 YSYEKL come from the germline V gene. In DNA form, the CDR3 reads TGCGCCAGCAGCCGGGAAGGGACAGGGTGGCCCTACAATGAGCAGTTCTTC. As protein: CASSREGTGWPYNEQFF.

The rearrangement uses TRBV5-1 and TRBJ1-2; D might be TRBD1 (6 bases). The CDR3 sequence is 13 residues long. The V and J ends lost 0 bases and 8 bases respectively, with 11 bases between them. Germline values: CDR1 SGHRS, CDR2 YFSETQ. CDR3 amino acids: CASSLELGAGYTF. The CDR3 DNA follows: TGCGCCAGCAGCTTGGAACTGGGGGCGGGCTACACCTTC.

The chain has TRBV28 and TRBJ2-3; 14 bases fit TRBD2. The CDR3 has 17 residues. Germline V gene lookup returns CDR1 MDHEN and CDR2 SYDVKM. Trimming cost V 3 bases and J 1 base; bases outside gene matches: 3. Here the CDR3 reads CASSLTSGGAGTDTQYF. The DNA for the CDR3 is TGTGCCAGCAGTTTGACTAGCGGGGGGGCGGGCACAGATACGCAGTATTTT.

This clone was counted a few times. This chain joins TRBV6-1 and TRBJ1-1, with TRBD1 matching over 7 bases. The CDR3 is 11 amino acids. With V trimmed by 1 base and J by 10 bases, 0 bases remained unmatched. Germline V gene lookup returns CDR1 MNHNS and CDR2 SASEGT. The DNA for the CDR3 is TGTGCCAGCAGTGAAGACAGGGGAGCTTTCTTT. Its protein product is CASSEDRGAFF.

This clone occurred a few times. A read error may produce the germline difference seen at one junction end. The CDR3 DNA reads TGTGCTAGCAGCTTAAGGGACAGCCAAGAGACCCAGTACTTC. Its protein is CASSLRDSQETQYF. This chain links TRBV7-7 with TRBJ2-5, with 7 bases identical to TRBD1. CDR3 length equals 14 residues. Per the germline V gene, CDR1 is SSHAT and CDR2 is FNYEAQ (reference sequence).

The V and J genes are TRBV27 and TRBJ2-7, with 7 bases aligning to TRBD2. The J segment lost 4 bases and the V segment lost 2 bases, leaving 2 bases of the junction unmatched. Germline lookup yields CDR1 MNHEY and CDR2 SMNVEV (reference sequence). The CDR3 is 13 residues long. The CDR3 protein is CASSLTGGYEQYV. The CDR3 DNA sequence: TGTGCCAGCAGTTTAACGGGAGGATACGAGCAGTACGTC.

This clone was recorded only once. The chain carries TRBV9 and TRBJ2-3; D uncertain. The V end was cut by 1 base, the J end by 6 bases, with 6 bases between. CDR3 length equals 12 residues. The germline V gene has CDR1 SGDLS and CDR2 YYNGEE. In nucleotides, the CDR3 is TGTGCCAGCAGCGTACTAGATGATACGCAGTATTTT. This sequence encodes CASSVLDDTQYF.

This clone has only a few counts. V usage is TRBV25-1 and J usage is TRBJ2-7, with 10 nucleotides matching TRBD1. Per germline, CDR1 MGHDK and CDR2 SYGVNS. J lost 0 bases, V lost 6 bases, and 8 bases had no gene match. The CDR3 sequence is 16 residues long. The CDR3: CASSRAGTGVSYEQYF. CDR3 sequence (DNA): TGTGCCAGCAGCAGAGCCGGGACAGGGGTCTCCTACGAGCAGTACTTC.

The chain employs TRBV7-8 and TRBJ1-1; 7 bases are shared with TRBD1. Unmatched junction bases numbered 12, after V lost 0 bases and J lost 2 bases. In germline, CDR1 is SGHVS, CDR2 FQNEAQ. This CDR3 is 18 amino acids long. Written as DNA, the CDR3 is TGTGCCAGCAGCTTAGCGAGGACGCGTGGACAGGTTAACACTGAAGCTTTCTTT. The encoded protein is CASSLARTRGQVNTEAFF.

The rearrangement uses TRBV28 and TRBJ2-1; no clear D gene. Germline CDR1 and CDR2: MDHEN and SYDVKM. The CDR3 is made up of 13 amino acids. V lost 8 bases, J lost 0 bases, and 8 bases lay in between. The CDR3 DNA reads as TGTGCCAGCCGTCTAACCTCCTACAATGAGCAGTTCTTC. Translated: CASRLTSYNEQFF. Complete variable domain (other parts from reference TRBV28 and TRBJ2-1): DVKVTQSSRYLVKRTGEKVFLECVQDMDHENMFWYRQDPGLGLRLIYFSYDVKMKEKGDIPEGYSVSREKKERFSLILESASTNQTSMYLCASRLTSYNEQFFGPGTRLTVL.

The genes are TRBV4-1 and TRBJ1-2, with D possibly being TRBD1 (6 bases). Per the germline V gene, CDR1 is MGHRA and CDR2 is YSYEKL. Between the trimmed V and J ends, which lost 0 bases and 5 bases, there was a span of 10 bases. The CDR3 length is 14 residues. This CDR3 is CASSQDDRQYGYTF. The CDR3 DNA reads TGCGCCAGCAGCCAAGATGACAGGCAGTATGGCTACACCTTC.